This T cell receptor (beta chain) was captured by sequencing in a study of T cell repertoires in cytomegalovirus infection. On the study more broadly: Recently described HLA-C-restricted plus well-studied HLA-B-restricted CMV epitopes were used. Matching HLA type and CMV infection were both indicated by public TCR beta signatures.

The CDR3 totals 13 residues. CDR1 is MNHNS and CDR2 is SASEGT in the germline V gene. Trimming pared 7 bases from V and 8 bases from J, leaving 17 bases between. TCRdb processed the reads anew with MiXCR; each CDR3 protein has one entry. Of some 800,000 distinct CDR3 sequences in the sample, under 35% were seen once. Findings of the study overall: Summed frequency of shared TCR beta families picked out CMV carriers who also had the relevant HLA.

This clonotype was counted many times. What it binds is unknown. The rearrangement uses TRBV6-1 and TRBJ1-1, with a possible D match to TRBD1 (6 bases). Sequenced here: cultured CD8+ T cells from PBMCs, sampled from culture after CMV antigen stimulation. This clonotype originated in a human donor in good health (CMV status not recorded). Some clones in this sample may be carry-over from other donors' samples. The DNA of the CDR3 is TGTGCCAGCAATACCCCAGGGGCCCGAGAAGCTTTCTTT. Translating it yields CASNTPGAREAFF.